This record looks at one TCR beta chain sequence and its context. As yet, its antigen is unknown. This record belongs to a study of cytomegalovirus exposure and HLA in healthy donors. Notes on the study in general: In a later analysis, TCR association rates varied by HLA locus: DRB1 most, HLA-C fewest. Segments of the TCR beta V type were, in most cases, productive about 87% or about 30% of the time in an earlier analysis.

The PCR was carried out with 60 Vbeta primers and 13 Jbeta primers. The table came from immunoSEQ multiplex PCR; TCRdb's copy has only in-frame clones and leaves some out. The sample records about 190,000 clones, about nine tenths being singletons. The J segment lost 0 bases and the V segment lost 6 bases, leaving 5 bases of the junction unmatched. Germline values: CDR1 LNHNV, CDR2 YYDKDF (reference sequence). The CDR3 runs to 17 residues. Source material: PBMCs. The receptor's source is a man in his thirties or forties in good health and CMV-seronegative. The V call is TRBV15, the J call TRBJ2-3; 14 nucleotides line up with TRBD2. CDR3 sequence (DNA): TGTGCCACCAGTCGACTAGCGGGAGGGCCTAGCACAGATACGCAGTATTTT. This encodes CATSRLAGGPSTDTQYF.